The entry below gives a single T cell receptor (beta chain) sequence along with its context. TCRdb itself ran the 5' RACE reads through MiXCR, one entry per CDR3 protein. The sample holds approximately 150,000 distinct CDR3 sequences; roughly 4% are singletons and the top ten take around 1.5%. Unseparated into fractions, whole blood served as the source from which total RNA was extracted. This specimen comes from a study of human T cells and chemical hapten exposure. The CDR3 has 14 amino acids. Unmatched junction bases numbered 4, after V lost 3 bases and J lost 3 bases. The V call is TRBV12-3 or TRBV12-4, the J call TRBJ2-5; 7 nucleotides match TRBD2. This sequence was found in a female donor in good health. Written as DNA, the CDR3 is TGTGCCAGCAGTTTTCGTCGGGGGGAAGAGACCCAGTACTTC. Residues: CASSFRRGEETQYF.